Presented here are 6 T cell receptor beta chains from one specimen sequenced in a study of siplizumab effects on memory and regulatory T cells (dated by TCRdb to the late 2010s). Libraries came from the immunoSEQ multiplex PCR assay. TCRdb took this table from immuneACCESS and kept in-frame rearrangements with V and J called. Such tables lack part of the clones; where checked against another copy, unresolved V genes explain under half of the gap, and the rest is unexplained. The sample includes 110,000 or so clones, with 92% observed a single time. The top ten clones comprise under 0.75% of the sample. The sequencing sample was made of Tregs sorted from blood. Source of these receptors: a human donor in good health.

The genes are TRBV19 and TRBJ2-7; 8 nucleotides match TRBD1. CDR1 is LNHDA and CDR2 is SQIVND in the germline V gene (reference sequence). There are 15 residues in the CDR3. Trimming removed 5 bases from V and 6 bases from J; junction bases left unmatched: 12. The CDR3 sequence: CASSVSGTGRFEQYF. The CDR3 coding sequence is TGTGCCAGTAGTGTATCCGGGACAGGACGTTTCGAGCAGTACTTC.

The chain employs TRBV5-1 and TRBJ2-5, with a weak D call TRBD2 (5 bases). Germline V gives CDR1 SGHRS, CDR2 YFSETQ. Trimming cost V 0 bases and J 4 bases, with 13 bases left between them. The CDR3 runs 15 residues. The CDR3 nucleotides read TGCGCCAGCAGCTTGGTTCTTCTAGCCCGAGAGACCCAGTACTTC. Protein: CASSLVLLARETQYF.

This chain uses TRBV4-1 with TRBJ1-2, with D unclear. V dropped 4 bases and J dropped 4 bases, with 16 bases sitting between them. From germline, CDR1 is MGHRA and CDR2 YSYEKL. The CDR3 consists of 15 residues. As DNA, the CDR3 is TGCGCCAGCAGCCTACAACTCGCAGGCGCCTATGGCTACACCTTC. It encodes CASSLQLAGAYGYTF.

The CDR3 loop is CAWSELAGATDTQYF. CDR3 in DNA: TGTGCCTGGAGCGAACTAGCGGGAGCAACAGATACGCAGTATTTT. The chain links TRBV30 to TRBJ2-3; 11 bases agree with TRBD2. This CDR3 contains 15 residues. Germline V gene data show CDR1 as GTSNPN and CDR2 as SVGIG (reference sequence). V dropped 3 bases and J dropped 3; count of bases not matched to a gene: 5. Combining the CDR3 with reference TRBV30 and TRBJ2-3 gives the whole variable domain SQTIHQWPATLVQPVGSPLSLECTVEGTSNPNLYWYRQAAGRGLQLLFYSVGIGQISSEVPQNLSASRPQDRQFILSSKKLLLSDSGFYLCAWSELAGATDTQYFGPGTRLTVL.

The chain links TRBV2 to TRBJ2-2; D is unresolved. The CDR3 has 11 amino acids. The germline CDR1 and CDR2 sequences are SNHLY and FYNNEI. V was clipped by 6 bases and J by 5 bases, with 4 bases between them. The CDR3, as DNA: TGTGCCAGCAGAAGAACCGGGGAGCTGTTTTTT. Its protein is CASRRTGELFF.

Notes on this clone: Its ends do not fully match the called genes, so a read error is possible. This chain joins TRBV5-1 and TRBJ1-2; D may be TRBD1 (6 bases). This CDR3 is built from 13 residues. Germline V gives CDR1 SGHRS, CDR2 YFSETQ. The CDR3 here is CASSLGGGPRPRF. In nucleotides, the CDR3 is TGCGCCAGCAGCTTGGGTGGGGGCCCCCGGCCCCGCTTC. Full variable domain (rest looked up from reference TRBV5-1 and TRBJ1-2): KAGVTQTPRYLIKTRGQQVTLSCSPISGHRSVSWYQQTPGQGLQFLFEYFSETQRNKGNFPGRFSGRQFSNSRSEMNVSTLELGDSALYLCASSLGGGPRPRFGSGTRLTVV.